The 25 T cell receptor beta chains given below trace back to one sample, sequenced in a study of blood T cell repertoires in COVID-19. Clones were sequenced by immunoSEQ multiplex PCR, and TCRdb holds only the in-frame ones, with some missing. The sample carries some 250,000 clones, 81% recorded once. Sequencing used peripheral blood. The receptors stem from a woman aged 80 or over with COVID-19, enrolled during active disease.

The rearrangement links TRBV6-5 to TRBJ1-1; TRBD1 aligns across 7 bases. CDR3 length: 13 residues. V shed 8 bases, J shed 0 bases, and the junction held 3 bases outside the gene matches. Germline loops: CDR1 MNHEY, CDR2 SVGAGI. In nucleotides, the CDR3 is TGTGCCAGCCAGGACAGGTTGAACACTGAAGCTTTCTTT. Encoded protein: CASQDRLNTEAFF.

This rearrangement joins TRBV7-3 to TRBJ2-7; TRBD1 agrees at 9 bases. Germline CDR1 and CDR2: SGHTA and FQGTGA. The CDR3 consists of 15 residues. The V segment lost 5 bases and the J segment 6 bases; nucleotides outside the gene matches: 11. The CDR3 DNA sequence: TGTGCCAGCAGCCAACAGGGGACAGGGTTGCGCGAGCAGTACTTC. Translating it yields CASSQQGTGLREQYF.

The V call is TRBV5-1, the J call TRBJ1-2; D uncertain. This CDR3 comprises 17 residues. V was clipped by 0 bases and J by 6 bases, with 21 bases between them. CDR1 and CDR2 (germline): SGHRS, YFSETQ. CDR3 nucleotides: TGCGCCAGCAGCTTGGAAGGAGGAACGACCGATCCGCATGGCTACACCTTC. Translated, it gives CASSLEGGTTDPHGYTF. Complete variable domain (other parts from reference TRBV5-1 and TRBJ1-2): KAGVTQTPRYLIKTRGQQVTLSCSPISGHRSVSWYQQTPGQGLQFLFEYFSETQRNKGNFPGRFSGRQFSNSRSEMNVSTLELGDSALYLCASSLEGGTTDPHGYTFGSGTRLTVV.

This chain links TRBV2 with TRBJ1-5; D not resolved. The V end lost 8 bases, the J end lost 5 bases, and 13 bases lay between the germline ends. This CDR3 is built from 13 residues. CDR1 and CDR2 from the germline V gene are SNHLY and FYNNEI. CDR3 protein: CASDPGWDQPQHF. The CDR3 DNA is TGTGCCAGCGACCCAGGTTGGGATCAGCCCCAGCATTTT.

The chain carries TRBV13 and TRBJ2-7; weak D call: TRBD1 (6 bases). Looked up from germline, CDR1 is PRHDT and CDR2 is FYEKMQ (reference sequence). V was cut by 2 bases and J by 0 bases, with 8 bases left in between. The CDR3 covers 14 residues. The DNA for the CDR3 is TGTGCCAGCAGCTTAACAGGGACCTCCTACGAGCAGTACTTC. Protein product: CASSLTGTSYEQYF. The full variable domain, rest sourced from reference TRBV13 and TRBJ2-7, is AAGVIQSPRHLIKEKRETATLKCYPIPRHDTVYWYQQGPGQDPQFLISFYEKMQSDKGSIPDRFSAQQFSDYHSELNMSSLELGDSALYFCASSLTGTSYEQYFGPGTRLTVT.

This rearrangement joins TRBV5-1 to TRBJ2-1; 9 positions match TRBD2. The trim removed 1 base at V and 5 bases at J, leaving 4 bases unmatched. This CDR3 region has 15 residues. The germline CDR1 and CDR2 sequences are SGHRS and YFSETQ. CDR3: CASSLLAGANNEQFF. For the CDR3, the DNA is TGCGCCAGCAGCTTGTTAGCGGGGGCAAACAATGAGCAGTTCTTC.

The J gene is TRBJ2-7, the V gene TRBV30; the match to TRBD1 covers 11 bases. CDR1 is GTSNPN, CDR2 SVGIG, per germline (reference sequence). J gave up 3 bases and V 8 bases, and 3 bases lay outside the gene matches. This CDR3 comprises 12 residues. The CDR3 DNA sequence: TGTGCCGGGGGACAGGGGGTCTACGAGCAGTACTTC. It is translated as CAGGQGVYEQYF.

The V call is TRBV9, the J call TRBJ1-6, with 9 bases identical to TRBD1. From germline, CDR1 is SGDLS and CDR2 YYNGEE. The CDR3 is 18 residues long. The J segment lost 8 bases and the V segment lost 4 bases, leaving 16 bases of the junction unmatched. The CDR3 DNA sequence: TGTGCCAGCAGCACTCGGGACAGGGCCCGCCGGGGGGATTCACCCCTCCACTTT. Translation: CASSTRDRARRGDSPLHF.

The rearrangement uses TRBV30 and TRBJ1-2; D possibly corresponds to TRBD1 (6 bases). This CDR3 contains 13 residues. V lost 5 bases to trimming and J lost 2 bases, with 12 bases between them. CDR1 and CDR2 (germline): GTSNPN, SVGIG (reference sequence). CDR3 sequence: CAWQGPPNYGYTF. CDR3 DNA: TGTGCCTGGCAGGGGCCTCCGAACTATGGCTACACCTTC.

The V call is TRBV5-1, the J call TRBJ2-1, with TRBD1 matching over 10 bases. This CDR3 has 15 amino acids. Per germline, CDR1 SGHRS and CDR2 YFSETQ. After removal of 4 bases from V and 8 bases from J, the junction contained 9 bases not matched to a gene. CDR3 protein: CASSQGQGMLDEQFF. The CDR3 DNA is TGCGCCAGCAGCCAGGGACAGGGGATGCTGGATGAGCAGTTCTTC.

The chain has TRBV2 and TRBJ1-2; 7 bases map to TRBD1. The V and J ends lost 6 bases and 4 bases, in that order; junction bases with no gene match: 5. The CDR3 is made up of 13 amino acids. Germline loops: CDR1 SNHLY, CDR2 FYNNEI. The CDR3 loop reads CASRTGQLYGYTF. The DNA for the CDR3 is TGTGCCAGCAGAACGGGACAGCTCTATGGCTACACCTTC.

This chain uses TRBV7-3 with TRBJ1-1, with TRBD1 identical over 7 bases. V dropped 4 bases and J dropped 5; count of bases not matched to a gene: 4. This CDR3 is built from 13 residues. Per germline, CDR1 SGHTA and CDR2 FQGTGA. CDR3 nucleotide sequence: TGTGCCAGCAGCTACCAACAGGGGACTGAAGCTTTCTTT. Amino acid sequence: CASSYQQGTEAFF.

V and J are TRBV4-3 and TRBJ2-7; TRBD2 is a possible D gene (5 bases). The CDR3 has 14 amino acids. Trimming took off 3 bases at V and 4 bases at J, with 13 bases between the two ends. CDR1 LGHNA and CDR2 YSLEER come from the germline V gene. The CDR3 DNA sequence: TGCGCCAGCAGCCAGGCCGAGGGCCTGTACGAGCAGTACTTC. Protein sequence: CASSQAEGLYEQYF.

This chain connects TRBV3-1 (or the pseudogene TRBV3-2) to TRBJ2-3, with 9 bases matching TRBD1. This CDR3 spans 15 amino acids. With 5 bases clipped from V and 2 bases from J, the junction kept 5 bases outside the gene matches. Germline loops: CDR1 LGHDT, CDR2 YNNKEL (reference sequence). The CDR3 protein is CASSYRDRDTDTQYF. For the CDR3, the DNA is TGTGCCAGCAGCTACCGGGACAGGGACACAGATACGCAGTATTTT.

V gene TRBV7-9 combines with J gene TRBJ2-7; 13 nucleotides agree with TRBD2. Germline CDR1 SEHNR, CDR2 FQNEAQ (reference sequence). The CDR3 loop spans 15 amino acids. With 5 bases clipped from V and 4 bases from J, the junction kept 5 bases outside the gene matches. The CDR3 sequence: CASSLGLAGRYEQYF. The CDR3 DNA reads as TGTGCCAGCAGCCTGGGACTAGCGGGACGATACGAGCAGTACTTC. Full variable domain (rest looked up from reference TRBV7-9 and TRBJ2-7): DTGVSQNPRHKITKRGQNVTFRCDPISEHNRLYWYRQTLGQGPEFLTYFQNEAQLEKSRLLSDRFSAERPKGSFSTLEIQRTEQGDSAMYLCASSLGLAGRYEQYFGPGTRLTVT.

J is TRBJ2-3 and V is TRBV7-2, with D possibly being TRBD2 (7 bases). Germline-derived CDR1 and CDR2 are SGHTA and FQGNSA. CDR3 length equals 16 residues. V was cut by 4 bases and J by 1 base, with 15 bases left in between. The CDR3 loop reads CASSSRGAPGTDTQYF. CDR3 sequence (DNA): TGTGCCAGCAGCTCCCGGGGGGCGCCAGGCACAGATACGCAGTATTTT.

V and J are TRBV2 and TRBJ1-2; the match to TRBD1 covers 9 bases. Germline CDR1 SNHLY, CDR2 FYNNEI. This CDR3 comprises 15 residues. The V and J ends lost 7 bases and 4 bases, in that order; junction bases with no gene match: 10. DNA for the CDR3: TGTGCCAGCAACCCAACAGGGGGCGCGGGCTATGGCTACACCTTC. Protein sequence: CASNPTGGAGYGYTF.

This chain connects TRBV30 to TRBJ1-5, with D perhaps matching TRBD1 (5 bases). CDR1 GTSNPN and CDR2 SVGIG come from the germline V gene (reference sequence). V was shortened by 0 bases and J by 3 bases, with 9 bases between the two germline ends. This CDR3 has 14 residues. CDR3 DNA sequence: TGTGCCTGGAGTGTAGGGGTCCTCAATCAGCCCCAGCATTTT. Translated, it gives CAWSVGVLNQPQHF.

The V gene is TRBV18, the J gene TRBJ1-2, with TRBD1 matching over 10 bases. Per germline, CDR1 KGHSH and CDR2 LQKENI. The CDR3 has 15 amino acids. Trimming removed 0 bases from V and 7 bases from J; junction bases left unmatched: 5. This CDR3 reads CASSPPGQGRVGYTF. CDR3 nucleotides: TGTGCCAGCTCACCACCGGGACAGGGGCGGGTTGGCTACACCTTC.

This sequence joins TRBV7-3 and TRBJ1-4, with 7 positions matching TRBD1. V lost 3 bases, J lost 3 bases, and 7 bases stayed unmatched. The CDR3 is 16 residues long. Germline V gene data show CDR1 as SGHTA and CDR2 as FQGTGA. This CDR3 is CASSLKGGRANEKLFF. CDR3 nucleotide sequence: TGTGCCAGCAGCTTGAAAGGGGGCCGGGCTAATGAAAAACTGTTTTTT.

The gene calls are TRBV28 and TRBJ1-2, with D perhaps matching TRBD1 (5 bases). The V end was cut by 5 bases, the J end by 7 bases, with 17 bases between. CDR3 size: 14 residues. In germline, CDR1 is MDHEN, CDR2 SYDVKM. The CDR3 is CASSRADSPSGYTF. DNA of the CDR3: TGTGCCAGCAGTCGAGCCGACAGTCCCTCTGGCTACACCTTC.

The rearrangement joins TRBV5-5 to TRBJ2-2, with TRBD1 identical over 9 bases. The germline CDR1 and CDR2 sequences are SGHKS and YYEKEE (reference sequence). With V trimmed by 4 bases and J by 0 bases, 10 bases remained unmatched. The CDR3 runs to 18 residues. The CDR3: CASSKRTGALSNTGELFF. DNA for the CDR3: TGTGCCAGCAGCAAAAGGACAGGGGCCCTTTCGAACACCGGGGAGCTGTTTTTT.

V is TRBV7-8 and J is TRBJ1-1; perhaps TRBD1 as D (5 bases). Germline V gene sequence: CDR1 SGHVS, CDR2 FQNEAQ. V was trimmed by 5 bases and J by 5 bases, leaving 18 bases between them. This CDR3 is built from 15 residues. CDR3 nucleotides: TGTGCCAGCAGCCAAGGGGACTTCCGAGGGACTGAAGCTTTCTTT. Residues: CASSQGDFRGTEAFF.

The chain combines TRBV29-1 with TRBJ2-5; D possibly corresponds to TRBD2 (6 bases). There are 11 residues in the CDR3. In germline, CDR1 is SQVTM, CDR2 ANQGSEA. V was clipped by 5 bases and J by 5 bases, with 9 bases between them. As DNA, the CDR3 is TGCAGCGTTTGGGCGGGGGAGACCCAGTACTTC. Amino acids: CSVWAGETQYF.

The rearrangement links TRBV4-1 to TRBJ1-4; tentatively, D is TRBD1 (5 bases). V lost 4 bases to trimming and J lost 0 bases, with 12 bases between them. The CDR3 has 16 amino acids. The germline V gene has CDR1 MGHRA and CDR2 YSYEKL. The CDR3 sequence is CASSPRGEATNEKLFF. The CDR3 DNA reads TGCGCCAGCAGCCCTCGGGGGGAGGCAACTAATGAAAAACTGTTTTTT.